This passage covers 24 T cell receptor beta chains from one sample sequenced in a study of T cells in Graves' hyperthyroidism and ophthalmopathy. Amplification of TCR beta CDR3 regions used RNA as the template. During a first-round RT-PCR of the TCR CDR3, the HTBI primer set was used. TCRdb ran MiXCR on the multiplex PCR reads and lists one entry per CDR3 protein. The repertoire holds under 400,000 distinct CDR3 sequences, approximately 14% seen once, with around 20% in the top ten. The sample was blood. All receptors come from a woman aged 60-75 years with Graves' ophthalmopathy.

As regards this clonotype: Germline and junction disagree at one end, which may indicate a read error. J is TRBJ2-3 and V is TRBV9; 10 nucleotides align to TRBD2. Germline V gene sequence: CDR1 SGDLS, CDR2 YYNGEE. The CDR3 has 16 amino acids. Written as DNA, the CDR3 is TGTGCCAACAGCGCCCGGACTAGCGGCTTCACAGATACGCAGTATTTT. Its protein is CANSARTSGFTDTQYF.

In its sample, this clonotype was seen a few times. The chain couples TRBV10-3 to TRBJ2-2; possible D gene TRBD2, 5 bases. V lost 2 bases to trimming and J lost 7 bases, with 17 bases between them. CDR3 length equals 16 residues. Germline V gives CDR1 ENHRY, CDR2 SYGVKD. CDR3 sequence: CAISEAVRVAGGELFF. In DNA form, the CDR3 reads TGTGCCATCAGTGAGGCGGTGCGGGTCGCCGGCGGGGAGCTGTTTTTT.

This clonotype was detected ten times or more. The rearrangement links TRBV24-1 to TRBJ2-1; the match to TRBD2 covers 12 bases. There are 16 residues in the CDR3. CDR1 is KGHDR and CDR2 is SFDVKD in the germline V gene. V trimming: 4 bases; J trimming: 10 bases; junction bases outside the gene matches: 10. The CDR3 loop reads CATSDRTGTSGPEQFF. The DNA for the CDR3 is TGTGCCACCAGTGACCGGACCGGGACTAGCGGGCCAGAGCAGTTCTTC.

The chain employs TRBV9 and TRBJ2-3; possible D gene TRBD2, 5 bases. Trimming removed 4 bases from V and 0 bases from J, with 12 bases in between. Germline V gene sequence: CDR1 SGDLS, CDR2 YYNGEE. CDR3 size: 15 residues. CDR3 loop: CASSPQRTSTDTQYF. DNA of the CDR3: TGTGCCAGCAGCCCGCAGAGGACTAGCACAGATACGCAGTATTTT.

This clonotype has ten or more counts. This chain uses TRBV6-1 with TRBJ2-3, with TRBD1 matching 8 bases. CDR3 length equals 13 residues. The junction had 6 bases not matched to a gene; V was cut back by 5 bases and J by 8 bases. CDR1 and CDR2 (germline): MNHNS, SASEGT. This CDR3 reads CASSPKTGVTQYF. The CDR3 DNA is TGTGCCAGCAGTCCTAAGACAGGGGTTACGCAGTATTTT.

This clonotype was detected a few times. The V gene is TRBV7-9, the J gene TRBJ2-7; weak D call: TRBD2 (5 bases). With 1 base removed from V and 2 bases from J, the gap between germline ends came to 9 bases. The length of the CDR3 is 14 residues. Germline lookup yields CDR1 SEHNR and CDR2 FQNEAQ (reference sequence). The chain's CDR3 is CASSLDGRAYEQYF. CDR3 nucleotide sequence: TGTGCCAGCAGCTTAGATGGGCGGGCCTACGAGCAGTACTTC.

This clonotype appeared many times. The chain has TRBV20-1 and TRBJ1-1; D is unresolved. With 3 bases removed from V and 4 bases from J, the gap between germline ends came to 12 bases. CDR3 length equals 13 residues. From germline, CDR1 is DFQATT and CDR2 SNEGSKA (reference sequence). CDR3 nucleotide sequence: TGCAGTGCTAGTCCACCCGGGAGCACTGAAGCTTTCTTT. Its translation: CSASPPGSTEAFF.

The table lists this clonotype with many counts. The genes are TRBV3-1 and TRBJ2-3; D uncertain. V was pared by 0 bases and J by 0 bases, with 10 bases between. This CDR3 region has 16 residues. CDR1 is LGHDT, CDR2 YNNKEL, per germline (reference sequence). The CDR3 protein is CASSQDRAGSTDTQYF. CDR3 coding DNA: TGTGCCAGCAGCCAAGATCGGGCAGGTAGCACAGATACGCAGTATTTT.

The V gene is TRBV14, the J gene TRBJ2-1; 13 positions match TRBD2. The CDR3 is 13 residues long. Germline V CDR1 and CDR2: SGHDN, FVKESK. The trim removed 10 bases at V and 7 bases at J, leaving 4 bases unmatched. This chain's CDR3 is CATTSGRTNEQFF. The CDR3 bases are TGTGCCACGACTAGCGGGAGGACTAATGAGCAGTTCTTC.

This clonotype has a handful of counts. This chain joins TRBV20-1 and TRBJ2-7; D is ambiguous. The CDR3 sequence is 12 residues long. Trimming left V 6 bases short and J 7 bases short, with 16 bases between. CDR1 is DFQATT and CDR2 is SNEGSKA in the germline V gene (reference sequence). The CDR3 is CSAHKSIGEQYF. CDR3 in DNA: TGCAGTGCCCACAAGTCGATTGGTGAGCAGTACTTC.

This clonotype has at least ten counts. The rearrangement links TRBV6-1 to TRBJ2-7, with TRBD2 matching over 13 bases. Germline V gene sequence: CDR1 MNHNS, CDR2 SASEGT. The CDR3 is 16 amino acids. V lost 6 bases to trimming and J lost 5 bases; unmatched junction nucleotides: 10. DNA of the CDR3: TGTGCCAGCAGCCGAGGGACTAGCGGGATTCCCCACGAGCAGTACTTC. Amino acid sequence: CASSRGTSGIPHEQYF.

This clonotype was seen more than once but under ten times. V gene TRBV12-5 combines with J gene TRBJ2-3, with 8 bases aligning to TRBD2. From germline, CDR1 is LGHNT and CDR2 FRNRAP. The CDR3 loop spans 17 amino acids. J gave up 2 bases and V 1 base, and 8 bases lay outside the gene matches. The CDR3 loop reads CASGLAGGAPHTDTQYF. The CDR3 bases are TGTGCTAGTGGTTTGGCCGGGGGGGCTCCACACACAGATACGCAGTATTTT.

This clonotype showed up many times. The chain combines TRBV2 with TRBJ1-2; 9 bases agree with TRBD1. CDR3 length equals 15 residues. J gave up 8 bases and V 10 bases, and 17 bases lay outside the gene matches. CDR1 and CDR2 from the germline V gene are SNHLY and FYNNEI. The CDR3 DNA follows: TGTGCCACCTCCCGGTTGGGACAGGGAACGGAAGGCTACACCTTC. Translating it yields CATSRLGQGTEGYTF.

This clonotype was seen a few times. A much more abundant neighbour one base away suggests this may be a read error. This chain links TRBV6-4 with TRBJ2-7; TRBD1 matches at 10 bases. CDR1 MRHNA and CDR2 SNTAGT come from the germline V gene. Trimming at V came to 6 bases and at J to 3 bases, leaving 5 bases not matched to a gene. The CDR3 covers 14 residues. In DNA form, the CDR3 reads TGTGCCAGCAGAGAGGACAGGGGGTACTACGAGCAGTACTTC. It yields the protein CASREDRGYYEQYF.

This clonotype was found a few times. The chain has TRBV12-3 or TRBV12-4 and TRBJ2-3, with a weak D call TRBD2 (6 bases). The V and J ends lost 8 bases and 3 bases respectively, with 21 bases between them. The CDR3 is made up of 16 amino acids. The CDR3 loop is CASHGEGGPRTDTQYF. The CDR3 nucleotides are TGTGCCAGCCACGGAGAAGGAGGGCCGAGGACAGATACGCAGTATTTT.

This clonotype was observed at least ten times. The chain has TRBV5-1 and TRBJ2-1; possibly TRBD2 for D (5 bases). CDR1 is SGHRS and CDR2 is YFSETQ in the germline V gene. The CDR3 length is 13 residues. V was clipped by 4 bases and J by 3 bases, with 8 bases between them. CDR3 amino acids: CASSRRDYNEQFF. The CDR3 coding sequence is TGCGCCAGCAGCCGACGGGACTACAATGAGCAGTTCTTC.

In its sample, this clonotype was seen once. The chain combines TRBV28 with TRBJ1-4, with D uncertain. Trimming shortened V by 2 bases and J by 1 base, and 14 bases separated the two germline ends. The CDR3 extends over 17 amino acids. Germline V gene lookup returns CDR1 MDHEN and CDR2 SYDVKM. The DNA for the CDR3 is TGTGCCAGCAGTTTAGGTTCGGGGTTTGGAACTAATGAAAAACTGTTTTTT. Its protein product is CASSLGSGFGTNEKLFF.

This clonotype showed up many times. The rearrangement joins TRBV5-1 to TRBJ2-7, with D uncertain. CDR1 SGHRS and CDR2 YFSETQ come from the germline V gene. CDR3 size: 15 residues. V gave up 1 base and J gave up 6 bases, with 17 bases separating them. This chain's CDR3 is CASSLYGVSSREQYF. As DNA, the CDR3 is TGCGCCAGCAGCTTGTATGGGGTATCGTCGCGCGAGCAGTACTTC.

V and J are TRBV12-3 or TRBV12-4 and TRBJ2-7; 8 bases are a match to TRBD1. V lost 7 bases and J lost 6; bases outside the gene matches: 11. The CDR3 spans 14 residues. CDR3 DNA: TGTGCCAGCACCCTAGGACAGGGCGGGGTCGAGCAGTACTTC. Amino acids: CASTLGQGGVEQYF.

The V call is TRBV2, the J call TRBJ2-1; no reliable D call. Deletions cut 7 bases from V and 9 bases from J, with 13 bases between. The germline V gene has CDR1 SNHLY and CDR2 FYNNEI. The CDR3 is 12 residues long. The CDR3 spells CASTPANSEQFF. The CDR3 nucleotides read TGTGCCAGCACTCCCGCAAACAGTGAGCAGTTCTTC.

V usage is TRBV10-3 and J usage is TRBJ2-1, with 8 bases lining up with TRBD1. The V gene end was trimmed by 5 bases and the J gene end by 7 bases; junction bases not matched to a gene: 13. Per the germline V gene, CDR1 is ENHRY and CDR2 is SYGVKD. The CDR3 covers 16 residues. CDR3 sequence reads: CAISKWTGSIGNEQFF. The DNA for the CDR3 is TGTGCCATCAGTAAGTGGACAGGGAGCATAGGGAATGAGCAGTTCTTC.

As for this clonotype: A much larger clone is a single base away; this may be a read error. The V call is TRBV5-1, the J call TRBJ2-1; D not resolved. Germline CDR1 reads SGHRS; CDR2 reads YFSETQ. The CDR3 contains 11 residues. This chain's CDR3 is CASRLYIEQFF. The CDR3 DNA reads TGCGCCAGCAGGCTCTACATTGAGCAGTTCTTC.

This clonotype has ten or more counts. The gene calls are TRBV6-1 and TRBJ2-7; 13 positions agree with TRBD2. The CDR3 covers 18 residues. V was pared by 0 bases and J by 2 bases, with 7 bases of the junction left unmatched. Per germline, CDR1 MNHNS and CDR2 SASEGT. This chain's CDR3 is CASSEARVGLAGAYEQYF. CDR3 in DNA: TGTGCCAGCAGTGAAGCGCGCGTCGGACTAGCGGGGGCCTACGAGCAGTACTTC.

This clonotype came up many times. This chain connects TRBV2 to TRBJ2-7; a possible D gene is TRBD1 (6 bases). V lost 6 bases and J 5 bases, leaving 11 bases between the germline ends. CDR3 length: 12 residues. The germline V gene encodes CDR1 SNHLY and CDR2 FYNNEI. CDR3 amino acids: CASRSQGNEQYF. The CDR3 bases are TGTGCCAGCAGGTCCCAGGGGAACGAGCAGTACTTC.